This T cell receptor beta chain was recorded in a study of molecular identifiers for immune sequencing clone quantification. Generation of bulk TCR libraries relied on previously described methods and listed TCR primers. A single record per CDR3 protein comes from TCRdb applying MiXCR to the PCR reads. The data contain 460,000 or so distinct CDR3 sequences, about a fifth of them singletons. This clonotype was seen at least ten times. The CDR3 spans 14 residues. Per the germline V gene, CDR1 is LGHNA and CDR2 is YSLEER. The V and J ends lost 0 bases and 7 bases respectively, with 13 bases between them.

The TCR sequence derives from a human donor in good health. Some libraries in this study had Jurkat cell RNA spiked in. The chain has TRBV4-3 and TRBJ2-7, with no clear D. The sample consisted of naive CD8+ T cells from blood, with Jurkat cell RNA spiked in. The subset is: FACS-sorted CD8+CD4-CCR7+CD45RA+ naive T cells. Here the CDR3 DNA reads TGCGCCAGCAGCCAAGACCTGACAATGGATGAGCAGTACTTC. This codes for CASSQDLTMDEQYF.